This T cell receptor (beta chain) is from a study of cytomegalovirus exposure and HLA in healthy donors. About the study: Tens of millions of unique TCR sequences came from HLA-typed donors in an early release. The study, taken as a whole, reports: The productive fraction for most TCR beta V segments was about 90% or about 30% in an earlier analysis.

Only one count was recorded for this clone. The antigen remains unidentified. A read error may produce the germline difference seen at one junction end. Researchers ran the PCR with 60 Vbeta and 13 Jbeta primers. Some clones are missing from TCRdb's copy, which holds only in-frame ones; the method was immunoSEQ multiplex PCR. The profile shows about 150,000 clones, more than 75% of them singletons. Sequenced: PBMCs. This TCR was recovered from a male donor in good health and CMV-seronegative.

This CDR3 reads CASSISGTGSYEQYF. The CDR3 region has the DNA TGTGCCAGCAGTATATCCGGGACAGGGTCTTACGAGCAGTACTTC. The chain is built from TRBV27 and TRBJ2-5, with 9 bases identical to TRBD1. TRBJ2-7 explains the end of the DNA better; the J call may be wrong. CDR3 length: 15 amino acids. Germline CDR1 is MNHEY and CDR2 is SMNVEV (reference sequence).